These 22 T cell receptor beta chains were all obtained from the same sample, sequenced in a study of blood T cell repertoires in COVID-19. Data came from immunoSEQ multiplex PCR; TCRdb stores just in-frame clones and leaves some out. The table lists hundreds of thousands of clones, 84% of them singletons. What was sequenced was PBMCs or T cells enriched from blood (not recorded which). These receptor sequences come from a woman in her thirties or forties who had recovered from COVID-19.

V and J are TRBV6-2 or TRBV6-3 and TRBJ1-5; a possible D gene is TRBD1 (6 bases). This CDR3 contains 15 residues. V lost 5 bases and J lost 1, with 12 bases in between. Germline-derived CDR1 and CDR2 are MNHEY and SVGEGT. Written as DNA, the CDR3 is TGTGCCAGCAGTGGGGAACAGGGAAGCAATCAGCCCCAGCATTTT. As protein: CASSGEQGSNQPQHF.

This chain connects TRBV5-1 to TRBJ2-1; TRBD1 is a possible D gene (7 bases). Trimming pared 2 bases from V and 4 bases from J, leaving 22 bases between. The CDR3 has 18 residues. The germline V gene encodes CDR1 SGHRS and CDR2 YFSETQ. This chain's CDR3 is CASSFRSGGGASYNEQFF. CDR3 DNA: TGCGCCAGCAGCTTTCGCTCCGGAGGGGGCGCGTCATACAATGAGCAGTTCTTC. The full variable domain, completed using reference TRBV5-1 and TRBJ2-1, is KAGVTQTPRYLIKTRGQQVTLSCSPISGHRSVSWYQQTPGQGLQFLFEYFSETQRNKGNFPGRFSGRQFSNSRSEMNVSTLELGDSALYLCASSFRSGGGASYNEQFFGPGTRLTVL.

The genes are TRBV9 and TRBJ1-2; TRBD1 aligns across 7 bases. Germline trimming cut 1 base from V and 7 bases from J; bases unmatched to any gene: 7. CDR3 length equals 14 residues. Per the germline V gene, CDR1 is SGDLS and CDR2 is YYNGEE. DNA for the CDR3: TGTGCCAGCAGCGTAAACGACAGGGTAGGTGGCTACACCTTC. Its protein product is CASSVNDRVGGYTF.

This clone was observed a handful of times. The CDR3 nucleotides read TGTGCCAGCTCCCTCGGCAGGGCCCCCTTGGGCGAGCAGTACGTC. Residues: CASSLGRAPLGEQYV. The chain is built from TRBV18 and TRBJ2-7; TRBD1 is a possible D gene (5 bases). The CDR3 totals 15 residues. Germline CDR1 and CDR2: KGHSH and LQKENI. Trimming removed 6 bases at V and 6 bases at J, with 21 bases between.

The chain is built from TRBV13 and TRBJ1-2, with TRBD1 matching over 9 bases. Trimming cost V 5 bases and J 8 bases; bases outside gene matches: 12. CDR3 length: 15 amino acids. In germline, CDR1 is PRHDT, CDR2 FYEKMQ (reference sequence). CDR3: CASSHRTGTGYGYTF. CDR3 bases: TGTGCCAGCAGCCACCGAACGGGGACAGGGTACGGCTACACCTTC.

This chain links TRBV6-5 with TRBJ2-1; no definite D call. CDR1 MNHEY and CDR2 SVGAGI come from the germline V gene. The V and J ends lost 5 bases and 7 bases respectively, with 6 bases between them. The CDR3 has 11 residues. In DNA, the CDR3 is TGTGCCAGCAGTATAGCAAATGAGCAGTTCTTC. This gives the protein CASSIANEQFF.

V gene TRBV20-1 combines with J gene TRBJ2-7, with D unresolved. This CDR3 comprises 11 residues. Trimming stripped 0 bases from V and 6 bases from J, with 6 bases between. Germline-derived CDR1 and CDR2 are DFQATT and SNEGSKA (reference sequence). The CDR3 sequence: CSARDTSEQYF. In DNA form, the CDR3 reads TGCAGTGCTAGAGATACTTCCGAGCAGTACTTC.

This chain links TRBV28 with TRBJ2-7, with a possible D match to TRBD1 (6 bases). The germline V gene encodes CDR1 MDHEN and CDR2 SYDVKM. The V end was cut by 6 bases, the J end by 2 bases, with 11 bases between. The CDR3 runs 13 residues. In DNA, the CDR3 is TGTGCCAGCAGGGAGACAGGAACCTACGAGCAGTACTTC. Protein: CASRETGTYEQYF.

The genes are TRBV28 and TRBJ2-1, with TRBD2 identical over 13 bases. Germline loops: CDR1 MDHEN, CDR2 SYDVKM. V shed 0 bases, J shed 9 bases, and the junction held 8 bases outside the gene matches. This CDR3 comprises 17 residues. CDR3 region: CASSLWELAGGPGEQFF. The CDR3 DNA reads as TGTGCCAGCAGTTTATGGGAACTAGCGGGAGGGCCGGGTGAGCAGTTCTTC. The full variable domain, completed using reference TRBV28 and TRBJ2-1, is DVKVTQSSRYLVKRTGEKVFLECVQDMDHENMFWYRQDPGLGLRLIYFSYDVKMKEKGDIPEGYSVSREKKERFSLILESASTNQTSMYLCASSLWELAGGPGEQFFGPGTRLTVL.

The chain recombines TRBV25-1 with TRBJ1-1; D is possibly TRBD1 (6 bases). This CDR3 spans 13 amino acids. Per the germline V gene, CDR1 is MGHDK and CDR2 is SYGVNS. V was trimmed by 9 bases and J by 5 bases, leaving 16 bases between them. The CDR3 region has the DNA TGTGCCAGTATTAGGGGGGGGACGACTGAAGCTTTCTTT. Translated, it gives CASIRGGTTEAFF.

The chain has TRBV5-4 and TRBJ2-1; TRBD2 aligns across 12 bases. The CDR3 totals 15 residues. V trimming: 4 bases; J trimming: 8 bases; junction bases outside the gene matches: 7. Germline CDR1 and CDR2: SGHNT and YYREEE (reference sequence). CDR3 nucleotides: TGTGCCAGCAGCCCACGGACTAGCGGGATCCATGAGCAGTTCTTC. It is translated as CASSPRTSGIHEQFF.

This clone is a singleton in its sample. This rearrangement joins TRBV7-2 to TRBJ2-1, with TRBD2 matching 12 bases. The CDR3 loop spans 17 amino acids. Per the germline V gene, CDR1 is SGHTA and CDR2 is FQGNSA. The junction had 5 bases not matched to a gene; V was cut back by 4 bases and J by 1 base. The CDR3, as DNA: TGTGCCAGCAGCTATCGACTAGCGGGAGAGTCCTACAATGAGCAGTTCTTC. Protein product: CASSYRLAGESYNEQFF.

This chain joins TRBV29-1 and TRBJ2-3; the match to TRBD2 covers 13 bases. The CDR3 extends over 15 amino acids. J lost 3 bases, V lost 3 bases, and 3 bases had no gene match. The V gene's germline CDR1 is SQVTM and CDR2 ANQGSEA. The DNA for the CDR3 is TGCAGCGTTGAGGGACTAGCGGGAAGGACAGATACGCAGTATTTT. As protein: CSVEGLAGRTDTQYF.

This clone has a handful of counts. V usage is TRBV10-2 and J usage is TRBJ2-3; no clear D. The CDR3 sequence is 12 residues long. The germline V gene encodes CDR1 WSHSY and CDR2 SAAADI. The V and J ends lost 2 bases and 7 bases respectively, with 7 bases between them. This CDR3 is CASSEGQNTQYF. For the CDR3, the DNA is TGCGCCAGCAGTGAGGGGCAGAATACGCAGTATTTT.

The chain is built from TRBV10-1 and TRBJ2-2; D gene unclear. CDR3 size: 14 residues. V was cut by 0 bases and J by 8 bases, with 10 bases left in between. Germline lookup yields CDR1 WNHNN and CDR2 SYGVQD (reference sequence). CDR3: CASSESSRVGELFF. CDR3 nucleotide sequence: TGCGCCAGCAGTGAGTCGAGCCGAGTTGGGGAGCTGTTTTTT.

This clone occurred once. V is TRBV5-4 and J is TRBJ2-2, with a tentative D call TRBD2 (6 bases). The CDR3 length is 13 residues. With 4 bases removed from V and 6 bases from J, the gap between germline ends came to 10 bases. CDR1 is SGHNT, CDR2 YYREEE, per germline (reference sequence). CDR3 amino acids: CASSTGGSGELFF. The CDR3 DNA sequence: TGTGCCAGCAGCACTGGGGGGTCCGGGGAGCTGTTTTTT.

The chain has TRBV9 and TRBJ2-2, with TRBD2 identical over 7 bases. This CDR3 is 14 amino acids long. CDR1 is SGDLS and CDR2 is YYNGEE in the germline V gene. V trimming: 2 bases; J trimming: 6 bases; junction bases outside the gene matches: 4. The CDR3 region has the DNA TGTGCCAGCAGCGTTAGGGCGGGGGCCGGGGAGCTGTTTTTT. This gives the protein CASSVRAGAGELFF.

A few counts support this clone. V is TRBV6-2 or TRBV6-3 and J is TRBJ1-4; TRBD1 agrees at 7 bases. Per germline, CDR1 MNHEY and CDR2 SVGEGT. The CDR3 spans 15 residues. Unmatched junction bases numbered 8, after V lost 2 bases and J lost 8 bases. In nucleotides, the CDR3 is TGTGCCAGCAGTTACCGAGGGGGCGAATTGGAAAAACTGTTTTTT. Its protein product is CASSYRGGELEKLFF.

The chain joins TRBV7-2 to TRBJ2-5; no reliable D call. The CDR3 consists of 15 residues. CDR1 is SGHTA and CDR2 is FQGNSA in the germline V gene. V was shortened by 0 bases and J by 2 bases, with 10 bases between the two germline ends. CDR3 loop: CASSLALHSQETQYF. The CDR3 nucleotides are TGTGCCAGCAGCTTAGCGCTTCACAGTCAAGAGACCCAGTACTTC.

For this clone: Within the sample, other DNA sequences also encode this same CDR3. The chain combines TRBV7-2 with TRBJ2-7, with TRBD2 as a possible D gene (6 bases). The CDR3 has 14 amino acids. Trimming pared 1 base from V and 5 bases from J, leaving 12 bases between. The germline CDR1 and CDR2 sequences are SGHTA and FQGNSA. CDR3 amino acids: CASSLELAGHEQYV. CDR3 nucleotides: TGTGCCAGCAGCTTAGAACTAGCAGGTCACGAGCAGTACGTC.

V and J are TRBV5-1 and TRBJ2-5; D gene ambiguous. This CDR3 is built from 15 residues. V was pared by 2 bases and J by 0 bases, with 11 bases between. Germline V lookup: CDR1 SGHRS, CDR2 YFSETQ. The CDR3 protein is CASSLQSLYQETQYF. For the CDR3, the DNA is TGCGCCAGCAGCTTACAGTCCTTGTACCAAGAGACCCAGTACTTC.

The CDR3 region has the DNA TGTGCCAGCAGCCGTCTAGCGGGAGACATGGTGAATGAGCAGTTCTTC. Residues: CASSRLAGDMVNEQFF. The rearrangement uses TRBV5-4 and TRBJ2-1, with TRBD2 identical over 10 bases. This CDR3 has 16 residues. Germline trimming cut 4 bases from V and 7 bases from J; bases unmatched to any gene: 11. Germline values: CDR1 SGHNT, CDR2 YYREEE (reference sequence).